This T cell receptor beta chain was sequenced for a study of glioma-infiltrating T cells. Ten or more counts support this clonotype. Antigen: not known. TCR alpha and beta CDR3 regions were amplified from RNA using iRepertoire nested multiplex PCR. Tissue mRNA or PBMC total RNA, roughly 100-400 ng, went into one-step reverse transcription and amplification. MiXCR was run by TCRdb on the multiplex PCR reads, yielding one entry per CDR3 protein. The sample carries around 190,000 distinct CDR3 sequences, approximately 40% recorded once. Notes on the study in general: Tissue and blood shared very few CDR3 sequences. Tissue-blood divergence was below expectation in non-neoplastic patients, above in gliomas.

The sequence derives from a human donor with low-grade glioma or glioblastoma, undergoing nonglioma brain surgery, or in good health (not recorded which). Specimen: glioma tissue, nonneoplastic brain tissue, or PBMCs (not recorded which).

The CDR3 DNA follows: TGCAGTGCTAGGACTCTTAACATGGGGACCCAGTACTTC. Protein sequence: CSARTLNMGTQYF. The chain joins TRBV20-1 to TRBJ2-5; D remains unclear. The V gene's germline CDR1 is DFQATT and CDR2 SNEGSKA (reference sequence). The V end was cut by 3 bases, the J end by 7 bases, with 15 bases between. This CDR3 contains 13 residues.